This note documents a single TCR beta chain sequence. Antigen: not known. V was clipped by 3 bases and J by 8 bases; unmatched bases: 13. CDR3 length: 15 residues. Germline V gives CDR1 SGHNT, CDR2 YYREEE (reference sequence). Only in-frame clones appear in the TCRdb table, and some are missing; sequencing was by immunoSEQ multiplex PCR. Here the sample spans roughly 58,000 clones, 87% being singletons. This entry is derived from a study of lymphopenia after photon versus proton radiotherapy. Study-level points and caveats: Post-nadir diversity loss with photons came from oligoclonal expansion, particularly CD8+ Temra cells. A bigger post-nadir fall in TCR diversity correlated inversely with survival time in deceased patients. Authors raise, but do not show, better survival with proton therapy.

The TCR was taken from a man at least 80 years old with esophageal cancer. The J gene is TRBJ1-2, the V gene TRBV5-4; 7 bases fit TRBD1. This specimen was peripheral blood, taken from a patient treated with proton-based radiotherapy. The CDR3 nucleotides read TGTGCCAGCAGCTCCCCGGGACAGCGATTAGCCGGCTACACCTTC. Its translation is CASSSPGQRLAGYTF.